This T cell receptor (beta chain) originates from a study of blood T cell repertoires in COVID-19. Study-level information: The United States, Italy and Spain were the sources of the acute and convalescent COVID-19 samples. Sources were T cells, B-cell-depleted T cells, or PBMCs; the material itself was cDNA or gDNA.

Per the authors' pipeline: Estimated nucleated cell counts came from reference gene primer amplification. Clones were sequenced by immunoSEQ multiplex PCR, and TCRdb holds only the in-frame ones, with some missing. V, J and clone size reflect that table, while D and trimming were determined from the DNA. The profile shows about 300,000 clones, around 84% of them singletons. The Seattle patients, enrolled during active infection, were followed longitudinally. V lost 3 bases and J 5 bases, leaving 9 bases between the germline ends. The CDR3 has 13 residues. CDR1 is SGHNT and CDR2 is YYREEE in the germline V gene (reference sequence).

The rearrangement joins TRBV5-4 to TRBJ2-1; D is perhaps TRBD2 (5 bases). Sequencing was done on a sample of peripheral blood. The source is a human donor with COVID-19, enrolled during active disease. The donor label of this sample is uncertain. The CDR3 spells CASSSGRDNEQFF. CDR3 nucleotides: TGTGCCAGCAGCTCCGGGCGGGACAATGAGCAGTTCTTC. The whole variable domain, filled in from reference TRBV5-4 and TRBJ2-1, reads ETGVTQSPTHLIKTRGQQVTLRCSSQSGHNTVSWYQQALGQGPQFIFQYYREEENGRGNFPPRFSGLQFPNYSSELNVNALELDDSALYLCASSSGRDNEQFFGPGTRLTVL.